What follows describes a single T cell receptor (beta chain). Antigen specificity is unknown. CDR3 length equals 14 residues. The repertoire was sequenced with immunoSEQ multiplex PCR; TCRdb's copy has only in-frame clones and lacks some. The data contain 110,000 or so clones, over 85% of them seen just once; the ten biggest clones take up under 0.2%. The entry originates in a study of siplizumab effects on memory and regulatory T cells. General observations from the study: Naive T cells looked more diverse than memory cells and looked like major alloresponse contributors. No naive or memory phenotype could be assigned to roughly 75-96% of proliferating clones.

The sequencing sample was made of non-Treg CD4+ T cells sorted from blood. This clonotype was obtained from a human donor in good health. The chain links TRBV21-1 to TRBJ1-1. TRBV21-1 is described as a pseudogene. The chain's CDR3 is CASTREPRCTEAFF. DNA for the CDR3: TGTGCCAGCACCCGAGAGCCTAGGTGCACTGAAGCTTTCTTT.